This T cell receptor (beta chain) was profiled in a study of blood T cells in healthy people across ages. The study's findings and limits: TCR beta diversity, measured per million T cells, fell in a roughly linear way with age. Long-lived and aged donors differed, with more naive CD4+ cells and higher diversity in the long-lived.

Germline V gives CDR1 SEHNR, CDR2 FQNEAQ (reference sequence). The CDR3 consists of 16 residues. The authors ran a second PCR of about 6 to 11 cycles using a sample-barcoded 5' primer and a J-beta primer mix. TCRdb ran MiXCR on the 5' RACE reads and lists one entry per CDR3 protein. The sample yields 1.2 million to 1.5 million distinct CDR3 sequences, almost 60% seen once. The authors extracted at least 5.5 micrograms of total RNA per sample. Concerning this clonotype itself: The antigen is not known.

The chain recombines TRBV7-9 with TRBJ2-1; 7 bases line up with TRBD2. The J call may be mistaken, given a closer DNA end match to TRBJ2-7. Sequencing was performed on blood. This sequence was found in a man younger than 35 in good health. The CDR3 DNA is TGTGCCAGCAGCACAGACGGGGGGAGCTCCTACAATGAGCAGTACTTC. Its translation: CASSTDGGSSYNEQYF.